Shown below are 18 T cell receptor beta chains from a single sample sequenced in a study of identical twins. TCRdb re-analysed the 5' RACE reads in MiXCR, keeping a single row per CDR3 protein. The sample shows around 230,000 distinct CDR3 sequences, 5.5% to 7.5% of them seen only once. The sample was also linked to a second study, of T cells expressing NK-cell markers.

Sequencing was done on a sample of CD8+ T cells sorted from blood. Every receptor here comes from a young woman in good health.

J is TRBJ2-1 and V is TRBV5-1; TRBD2 matches at 8 bases. Germline assignment: CDR1 SGHRS and CDR2 YFSETQ. The CDR3 extends over 17 amino acids. V trimming: 4 bases; J trimming: 9 bases; junction bases outside the gene matches: 18. The CDR3 sequence: CASSASHSGETTGEQFF. The CDR3 DNA is TGCGCCAGCAGCGCGTCCCATAGCGGGGAGACTACAGGTGAGCAGTTCTTC.

V and J are TRBV6-2 or TRBV6-3 and TRBJ2-6; TRBD1 matches 10 bases. The junction had 8 bases not matched to a gene; V was cut back by 6 bases and J by 0 bases. The CDR3 length is 18 residues. Germline lookup yields CDR1 MNHEY and CDR2 SVGEGT. The CDR3 loop reads CASSYNRDRGSGANVLTF. Here the CDR3 DNA reads TGTGCCAGCAGCTACAACCGGGACAGGGGCTCTGGGGCCAACGTCCTGACTTTC.

V and J are TRBV7-6 and TRBJ1-2, with D perhaps TRBD1 (6 bases). V was pared by 1 base and J by 0 bases, with 12 bases between. Looked up from germline, CDR1 is SGHVS and CDR2 is FNYEAQ. The CDR3 contains 16 residues. This CDR3 is CASSLDWGPANYGYTF. CDR3 nucleotides: TGTGCCAGCAGCTTAGATTGGGGGCCTGCTAACTATGGCTACACCTTC.

This sequence joins TRBV11-2 and TRBJ2-7; 7 bases agree with TRBD2. CDR1 SGHAT and CDR2 FQNNGV come from the germline V gene. V dropped 2 bases and J dropped 5; count of bases not matched to a gene: 3. This CDR3 has 13 residues. In nucleotides, the CDR3 is TGTGCCAGCAGCTTATGGGGGGGGAACGAGCAGTACTTC. Protein sequence: CASSLWGGNEQYF.

The chain combines TRBV18 with TRBJ2-3, with TRBD2 matching over 10 bases. This CDR3 spans 18 amino acids. V lost 0 bases to trimming and J lost 3 bases; unmatched junction nucleotides: 9. Germline values: CDR1 KGHSH, CDR2 LQKENI. The CDR3 protein is CASSPPFGLAGATDTQYF. DNA for the CDR3: TGTGCCAGCTCACCACCTTTCGGGCTAGCGGGAGCGACAGATACGCAGTATTTT.

This clonotype was observed a handful of times. The rearrangement joins TRBV18 to TRBJ2-1, with D possibly TRBD2 on 5 matching bases. Trimming removed 4 bases from V and 0 bases from J, with 19 bases in between. The germline gives CDR1 KGHSH, CDR2 LQKENI. This CDR3 is built from 18 residues. The DNA of the CDR3 is TGTGCCAGCTCACTAGGACTCGCCACCGACCTCTCCTACAATGAGCAGTTCTTC. As protein: CASSLGLATDLSYNEQFF.

The chain employs TRBV30 and TRBJ2-1; D remains unclear. V dropped 2 bases and J dropped 3 bases, with 11 bases sitting between them. Germline assignment: CDR1 GTSNPN and CDR2 SVGIG (reference sequence). CDR3 length: 14 residues. This CDR3 reads CAWSHPANYNEQFF. In nucleotides, the CDR3 is TGTGCCTGGAGTCACCCAGCGAACTACAATGAGCAGTTCTTC.

This clonotype has a count of ten or more. V is TRBV12-3 or TRBV12-4 and J is TRBJ2-3; D uncertain. Between the trimmed V and J ends, which lost 0 bases and 6 bases, there was a span of 7 bases. The CDR3 covers 13 residues. This CDR3 is CASSLASGDTQYF. CDR3 sequence (DNA): TGTGCCAGCAGTTTAGCTTCCGGGGATACGCAGTATTTT.

This clonotype was seen repeatedly, ten times or more. The CDR3 loop is CASSTFGDLTDTQYF. The CDR3 DNA reads TGTGCCAGCAGCACCTTCGGGGACCTCACAGATACGCAGTATTTT. The chain is built from TRBV9 and TRBJ2-3, with D tentatively TRBD1 or TRBD2 (5 bases each). The germline CDR1 and CDR2 sequences are SGDLS and YYNGEE. Trimming removed 4 bases from V and 2 bases from J, with 14 bases in between. The CDR3 length is 15 residues.

There are many counts of this clonotype. This chain uses TRBV6-5 with TRBJ1-1, with unresolved D. The CDR3 is 13 amino acids. Trimming pared 3 bases from V and 10 bases from J, leaving 15 bases between. CDR1 MNHEY and CDR2 SVGAGI come from the germline V gene. The DNA for the CDR3 is TGTGCCAGCAGTTATGGTGGGGTGCATGGAGCTTTCTTT. It encodes CASSYGGVHGAFF.

The chain carries TRBV5-6 and TRBJ1-1; D remains unclear. The V end was cut by 0 bases, the J end by 7 bases, with 10 bases between. CDR3 size: 13 residues. Germline V gene data show CDR1 as SGHDT and CDR2 as YYEEEE. The CDR3 DNA reads as TGTGCCAGCAGCTTGGGCAGGTCTAATGAAGCTTTCTTT. This encodes CASSLGRSNEAFF.

This clonotype was seen more than once but under ten times. The J gene is TRBJ1-5, the V gene TRBV12-3 or TRBV12-4, with D perhaps matching TRBD1 (5 bases). This CDR3 is built from 13 residues. Trimming pared 3 bases from V and 6 bases from J, leaving 9 bases between. The CDR3 protein is CASSFGGAQPQHF. For the CDR3, the DNA is TGTGCCAGCAGTTTTGGGGGAGCTCAGCCCCAGCATTTT.

The rearrangement joins TRBV14 to TRBJ1-3; D not certain. This CDR3 spans 14 amino acids. Per germline, CDR1 SGHDN and CDR2 FVKESK. The ends were cut back, 2 bases at V and 2 bases at J, with 7 bases in the middle. The CDR3 reads CASSQQTPGNTIYF. The DNA for the CDR3 is TGTGCCAGCAGCCAACAGACTCCTGGAAACACCATATATTTT.

The rearrangement links TRBV24-1 to TRBJ1-1, with a tentative D call TRBD1 (5 bases). Between the trimmed V and J ends, which lost 9 bases and 4 bases, there was a span of 17 bases. Germline V gene data show CDR1 as KGHDR and CDR2 as SFDVKD. The CDR3 spans 14 residues. CDR3 DNA: TGTGCCACCGGACGGGAAGGGGAAGGCACTGAAGCTTTCTTT. It yields the protein CATGREGEGTEAFF.

The chain couples TRBV2 to TRBJ2-5, with D perhaps matching TRBD2 (6 bases). The CDR3 loop spans 16 amino acids. V dropped 2 bases and J dropped 5 bases, with 18 bases sitting between them. Germline-derived CDR1 and CDR2 are SNHLY and FYNNEI. CDR3 region: CASSEPLRTIWETQYF. The CDR3 DNA sequence: TGTGCCAGCAGTGAACCACTCCGGACTATTTGGGAGACCCAGTACTTC.

This clonotype was detected ten times or more. This chain joins TRBV7-9 and TRBJ2-7; the D is unclear. The CDR3 length is 12 residues. Trimming took 3 bases from V and 1 from J, leaving 4 bases between them. The germline V gene encodes CDR1 SEHNR and CDR2 FQNEAQ (reference sequence). The CDR3 DNA sequence: TGTGCCAGCAGCTTGGTTTCCTACGAGCAGTACTTC. Amino acid sequence: CASSLVSYEQYF.

As for this clonotype: Given a much more abundant clone one base away, this may be a read error. The chain joins TRBV11-2 to TRBJ2-7; D uncertain. Germline-derived CDR1 and CDR2 are SGHAT and FQNNGV. Trimming removed 4 bases at V and 2 bases at J, with 15 bases between. CDR3 size: 15 residues. DNA of the CDR3: TGTGCCAGCAGCTCCGGCTACTCAGGAGCCTACGAGCAGTACTTC. This encodes CASSSGYSGAYEQYF. Full variable domain (rest looked up from reference TRBV11-2 and TRBJ2-7): EAGVAQSPRYKIIEKRQSVAFWCNPISGHATLYWYQQILGQGPKLLIQFQNNGVVDDSQLPKDRFSAERLKGVDSTLKIQPAKLEDSAVYLCASSSGYSGAYEQYFGPGTRLTVT.

This clonotype was detected a few times. CDR3 region: CASSEGFSSYNEQFF. The CDR3 DNA reads as TGTGCCAGCAGTGAGGGATTTAGCTCCTACAATGAGCAGTTCTTC. The V gene is TRBV6-1, the J gene TRBJ2-1; D is ambiguous. The CDR3 loop spans 15 amino acids. Germline CDR1 reads MNHNS; CDR2 reads SASEGT. V was clipped by 3 bases and J by 0 bases, with 9 bases between them.